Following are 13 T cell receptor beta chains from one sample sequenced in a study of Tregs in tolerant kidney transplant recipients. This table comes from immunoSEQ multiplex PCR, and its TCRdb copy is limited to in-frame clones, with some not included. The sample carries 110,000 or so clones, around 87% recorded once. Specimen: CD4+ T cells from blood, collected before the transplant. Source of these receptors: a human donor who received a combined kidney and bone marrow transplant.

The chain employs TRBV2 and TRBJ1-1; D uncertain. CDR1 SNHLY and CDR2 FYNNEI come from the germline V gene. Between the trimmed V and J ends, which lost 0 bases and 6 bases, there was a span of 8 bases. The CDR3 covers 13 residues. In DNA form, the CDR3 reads TGTGCCAGCAGTGAAGCGAAAGCTTCTGAAGCTTTCTTT. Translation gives CASSEAKASEAFF.

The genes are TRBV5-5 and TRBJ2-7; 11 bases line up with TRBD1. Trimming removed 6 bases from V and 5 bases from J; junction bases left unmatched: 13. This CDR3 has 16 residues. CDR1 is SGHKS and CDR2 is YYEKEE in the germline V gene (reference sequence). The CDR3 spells CASTPWTGTGGDEQYF. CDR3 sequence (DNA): TGTGCCAGCACCCCTTGGACCGGGACAGGGGGTGACGAGCAGTACTTC.

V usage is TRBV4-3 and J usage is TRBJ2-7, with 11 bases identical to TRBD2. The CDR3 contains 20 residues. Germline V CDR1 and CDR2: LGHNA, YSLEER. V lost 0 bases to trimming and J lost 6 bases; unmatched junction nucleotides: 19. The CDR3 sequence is CASSQEASSAVAGGSLEQYF. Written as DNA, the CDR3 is TGCGCCAGCAGCCAAGAAGCCTCATCGGCGGTAGCGGGAGGGTCCCTCGAGCAGTACTTC.

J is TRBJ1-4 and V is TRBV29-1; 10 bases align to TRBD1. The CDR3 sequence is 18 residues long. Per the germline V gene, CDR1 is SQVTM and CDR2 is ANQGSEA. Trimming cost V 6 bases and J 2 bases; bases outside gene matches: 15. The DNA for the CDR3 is TGCAGCGTCTCTATTCGGGACAGGGGAGGAGTGACTAATGAAAAACTGTTTTTT. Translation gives CSVSIRDRGGVTNEKLFF.

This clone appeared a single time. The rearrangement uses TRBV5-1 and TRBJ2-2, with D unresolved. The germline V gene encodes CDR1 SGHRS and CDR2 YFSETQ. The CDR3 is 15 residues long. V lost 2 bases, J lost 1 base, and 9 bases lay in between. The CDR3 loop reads CASSFITENTGELFF. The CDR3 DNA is TGCGCCAGCAGCTTTATTACAGAGAACACCGGGGAGCTGTTTTTT.

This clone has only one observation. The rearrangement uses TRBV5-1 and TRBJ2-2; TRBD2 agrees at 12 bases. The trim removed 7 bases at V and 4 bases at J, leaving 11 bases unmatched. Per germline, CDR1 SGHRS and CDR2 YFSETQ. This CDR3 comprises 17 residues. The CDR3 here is CASSTELAGGATGELFF. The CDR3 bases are TGCGCCAGCTCCACCGAACTAGCGGGGGGTGCCACCGGGGAGCTGTTTTTT.

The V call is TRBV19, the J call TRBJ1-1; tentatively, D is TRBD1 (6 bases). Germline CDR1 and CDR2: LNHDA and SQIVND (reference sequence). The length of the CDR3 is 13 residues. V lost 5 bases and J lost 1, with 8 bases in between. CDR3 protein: CASSFRGNTEAFF. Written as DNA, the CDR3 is TGTGCCAGTAGTTTCAGGGGGAACACTGAAGCTTTCTTT.

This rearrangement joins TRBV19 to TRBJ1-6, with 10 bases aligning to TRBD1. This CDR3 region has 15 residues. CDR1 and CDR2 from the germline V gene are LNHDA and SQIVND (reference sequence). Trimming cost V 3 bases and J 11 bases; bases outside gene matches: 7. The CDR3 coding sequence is TGTGCCAGTAGTATTATGGGACAGGGGTGGACACCCCTCCACTTT. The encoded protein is CASSIMGQGWTPLHF.

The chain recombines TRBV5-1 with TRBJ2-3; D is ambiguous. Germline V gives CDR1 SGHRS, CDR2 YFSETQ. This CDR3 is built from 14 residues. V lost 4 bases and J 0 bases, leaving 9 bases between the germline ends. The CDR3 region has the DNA TGCGCCAGCAGCCTGCAGACTAGCACAGATACGCAGTATTTT. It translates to CASSLQTSTDTQYF.

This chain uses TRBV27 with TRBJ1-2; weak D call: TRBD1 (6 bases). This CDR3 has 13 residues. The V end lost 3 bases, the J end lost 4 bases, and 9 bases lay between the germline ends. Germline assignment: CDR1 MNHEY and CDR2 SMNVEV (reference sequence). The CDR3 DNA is TGTGCCAGCAGTTTGGTAGGGGGCTATGGCTACACCTTC. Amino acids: CASSLVGGYGYTF.

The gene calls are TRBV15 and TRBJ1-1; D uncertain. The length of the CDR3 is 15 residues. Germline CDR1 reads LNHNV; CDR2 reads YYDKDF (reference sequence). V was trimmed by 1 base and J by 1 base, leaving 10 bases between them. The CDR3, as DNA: TGTGCCACCAGCAGAGGCCGCGAGGCGAACACTGAAGCTTTCTTT. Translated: CATSRGREANTEAFF. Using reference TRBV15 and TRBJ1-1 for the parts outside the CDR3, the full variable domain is DAMVIQNPRYQVTQFGKPVTLSCSQTLNHNVMYWYQQKSSQAPKLLFHYYDKDFNNEADTPDNFQSRRPNTSFCFLDIRSPGLGDTAMYLCATSRGREANTEAFFGQGTRLTVV.

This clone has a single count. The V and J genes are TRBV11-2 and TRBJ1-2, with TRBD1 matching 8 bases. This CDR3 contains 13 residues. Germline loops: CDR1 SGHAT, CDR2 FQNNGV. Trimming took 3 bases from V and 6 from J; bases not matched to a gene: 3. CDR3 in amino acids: CASSFRGRDGYTF. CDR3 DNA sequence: TGTGCCAGCAGCTTCAGGGGGCGCGATGGCTACACCTTC.

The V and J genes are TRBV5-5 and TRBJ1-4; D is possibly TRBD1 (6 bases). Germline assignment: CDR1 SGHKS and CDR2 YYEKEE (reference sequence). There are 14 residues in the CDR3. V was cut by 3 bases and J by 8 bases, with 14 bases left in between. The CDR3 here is CASSSDSLGEKLFF. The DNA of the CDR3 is TGTGCCAGCAGCTCGGACAGTCTGGGGGAAAAACTGTTTTTT.